One and the same sample provided the 21 T cell receptor beta chains below, sequenced in a study of shared clonotypes between healthy human individuals. The protocol was immunoSEQ multiplex PCR, while the TCRdb copy is restricted to in-frame clones and leaves out a portion. The repertoire holds over a million clones, with more than 95% as singletons. The sequencing sample was made of naive CD4+ T cells sorted from blood. The subset is: CD45RA+ positively selected. The source is a man aged 25-40 years in good health.

This chain joins TRBV11-3 and TRBJ2-5; TRBD2 is a possible D gene (5 bases). The CDR3 runs 14 residues. V shed 5 bases and J shed 4 bases, with 14 bases lying between them. Germline CDR1 SGHNT, CDR2 YENEEA. CDR3 coding DNA: TGTGCCAGCAGCGCTGGAGGCAGTCTAGAGACCCAGTACTTC. This sequence encodes CASSAGGSLETQYF.

The rearrangement joins TRBV7-9 to TRBJ2-1; 13 bases line up with TRBD2. Germline lookup yields CDR1 SEHNR and CDR2 FQNEAQ (reference sequence). V was pared by 1 base and J by 8 bases, with 2 bases of the junction left unmatched. There are 15 residues in the CDR3. The CDR3 is CASSLDGLAGDEQFF. CDR3 DNA sequence: TGTGCCAGCAGCTTAGACGGACTAGCGGGAGATGAGCAGTTCTTC.

The DNA of the CDR3 is TGTGCCAGCTCTCCCACAGGTACAGCCGGAAACACCATATATTTT. Translated: CASSPTGTAGNTIYF. This chain links TRBV18 with TRBJ1-3; TRBD1 is a possible D gene (5 bases). The CDR3 covers 15 residues. V dropped 6 bases and J dropped 4 bases, with 16 bases sitting between them. Germline CDR1 reads KGHSH; CDR2 reads LQKENI.

The chain has TRBV7-9 and TRBJ2-3, with a possible D match to TRBD1 (5 bases). CDR1 and CDR2 (germline): SEHNR, FQNEAQ (reference sequence). The CDR3 totals 18 residues. V was trimmed by 4 bases and J by 2 bases, leaving 22 bases between them. In nucleotides, the CDR3 is TGTGCCAGCAGCTGGGGCATGGATGTGGCGAGCTCCACAGATACGCAGTATTTT. This encodes CASSWGMDVASSTDTQYF. The whole variable domain, remainder taken from reference TRBV7-9 and TRBJ2-3, is DTGVSQNPRHKITKRGQNVTFRCDPISEHNRLYWYRQTLGQGPEFLTYFQNEAQLEKSRLLSDRFSAERPKGSFSTLEIQRTEQGDSAMYLCASSWGMDVASSTDTQYFGPGTRLTVL.

The rearrangement joins TRBV18 to TRBJ2-7, with 7 bases that match TRBD2. The CDR3 extends over 15 amino acids. V dropped 2 bases and J dropped 6; count of bases not matched to a gene: 10. CDR1 KGHSH and CDR2 LQKENI come from the germline V gene. The CDR3 DNA sequence: TGTGCCAGCTCACCAGAAATTAGCGGGTATGCCGAGCAGTACTTC. This encodes CASSPEISGYAEQYF.

The V gene is TRBV11-2, the J gene TRBJ1-5, with D maybe TRBD1 (5 bases). Germline lookup yields CDR1 SGHAT and CDR2 FQNNGV. Trimming shortened V by 5 bases and J by 4 bases, and 18 bases separated the two germline ends. The CDR3 contains 16 residues. CDR3 residues: CASSRGTGRLNQPQHF. The CDR3 nucleotides are TGTGCCAGCAGCCGTGGGACGGGAAGATTGAATCAGCCCCAGCATTTT.

The chain combines TRBV6-1 with TRBJ1-2; unclear D gene. Germline V CDR1 and CDR2: MNHNS, SASEGT. This CDR3 has 10 amino acids. The V and J ends lost 6 bases and 7 bases respectively, with 6 bases between them. The CDR3 loop is CASSRSGYTF. The CDR3 nucleotides are TGTGCCAGCAGCCGCAGTGGCTACACCTTC.

This chain uses TRBV27 with TRBJ2-7, with 9 positions matching TRBD2. The CDR3 sequence is 18 residues long. Germline V gene sequence: CDR1 MNHEY, CDR2 SMNVEV (reference sequence). With 2 bases clipped from V and 5 bases from J, the junction kept 16 bases outside the gene matches. CDR3 nucleotide sequence: TGTGCCAGCAGTTTACGAGTGATTGGGCTAGCGGGATACCACGAGCAGTACTTC. Residues: CASSLRVIGLAGYHEQYF.

The count of this clone is one. The CDR3 loop is CASSLPGSLYNEQFF. The CDR3, as DNA: TGTGCCAGCAGTTTACCAGGGTCCCTTTACAATGAGCAGTTCTTC. This chain connects TRBV27 to TRBJ2-1; D is perhaps TRBD1 (5 bases). This CDR3 is 15 amino acids long. The V gene's germline CDR1 is MNHEY and CDR2 SMNVEV (reference sequence). V shed 2 bases and J shed 4 bases, with 12 bases lying between them.

The CDR3 nucleotides are TGTGCCAGCAGCTCCCCGAGGGGGGATCCAGGCTATGGCTACACCTTC. Translated: CASSSPRGDPGYGYTF. V usage is TRBV11-2 and J usage is TRBJ1-2, with D perhaps TRBD1 (6 bases). In germline, CDR1 is SGHAT, CDR2 FQNNGV. This CDR3 comprises 16 residues. V lost 4 bases, J lost 4 bases, and 19 bases lay in between.

This chain uses TRBV28 with TRBJ1-5; D is possibly TRBD1 (5 bases). This CDR3 has 18 residues. Per the germline V gene, CDR1 is MDHEN and CDR2 is SYDVKM. V lost 3 bases to trimming and J lost 1 base, with 19 bases between them. CDR3 DNA: TGTGCCAGCAGTTTTTTTGGGCCGGGACGCGGGAGCAATCAGCCCCAGCATTTT. This codes for CASSFFGPGRGSNQPQHF.

The rearrangement links TRBV19 to TRBJ2-3; 13 nucleotides line up with TRBD2. Germline V gives CDR1 LNHDA, CDR2 SQIVND (reference sequence). Trimming took 5 bases from V and 6 from J; bases not matched to a gene: 2. This CDR3 contains 14 residues. The CDR3, as DNA: TGTGCCAGTAGTGGACTAGCGGGAGTCGATACGCAGTATTTT. Translating it yields CASSGLAGVDTQYF.

In the case of this clone: This CDR3 is also generated by other DNA sequences in the sample. The rearrangement uses TRBV7-2 and TRBJ2-1; no reliable D call. Per germline, CDR1 SGHTA and CDR2 FQGNSA. The CDR3 is 15 amino acids. The V and J ends lost 3 bases and 0 bases respectively, with 9 bases between them. The CDR3 bases are TGTGCCAGCAGCTTGGGTGAGAGCTCCTACAATGAGCAGTTCTTC. As protein: CASSLGESSYNEQFF. The full variable domain, completed using reference TRBV7-2 and TRBJ2-1, is GAGVSQSPSNKVTEKGKDVELRCDPISGHTALYWYRQSLGQGLEFLIYFQGNSAPDKSGLPSDRFSAERTGGSVSTLTIQRTQQEDSAVYLCASSLGESSYNEQFFGPGTRLTVL.

This chain uses TRBV27 with TRBJ2-7; TRBD1 matches at 8 bases. This CDR3 is built from 15 residues. Germline lookup yields CDR1 MNHEY and CDR2 SMNVEV (reference sequence). The V gene end was trimmed by 4 bases and the J gene end by 0 bases; junction bases not matched to a gene: 5. CDR3 coding DNA: TGTGCCAGCAGTTCATCCGGGACAGGCTCCTACGAGCAGTACTTC. It yields the protein CASSSSGTGSYEQYF.

This clone was seen just once. V and J are TRBV28 and TRBJ1-4, with 10 bases identical to TRBD1. CDR3 length: 15 amino acids. Germline assignment: CDR1 MDHEN and CDR2 SYDVKM. The ends lost 4 bases at V and 7 bases at J; junction bases unmatched: 6. The CDR3 DNA sequence: TGTGCCAGCAGTTCCCAGACAGGGGGCTCTGAAAAACTGTTTTTT. Translation: CASSSQTGGSEKLFF.

The chain uses TRBV7-9 and TRBJ2-2; perhaps TRBD2 as D (6 bases). Trimming removed 1 base from V and 6 bases from J, with 12 bases in between. Per germline, CDR1 SEHNR and CDR2 FQNEAQ (reference sequence). The CDR3 runs 15 residues. The CDR3 loop reads CASSLGSGRAGELFF. In nucleotides, the CDR3 is TGTGCCAGCAGCTTAGGTAGCGGCCGTGCCGGGGAGCTGTTTTTT.

The CDR3 reads CASSTHRAEPGYNEQFF. The CDR3 DNA follows: TGTGCCAGTAGTACCCACCGGGCGGAACCAGGTTACAATGAGCAGTTCTTC. V is TRBV19 and J is TRBJ2-1, with D unclear. The CDR3 is made up of 17 amino acids. CDR1 LNHDA and CDR2 SQIVND come from the germline V gene (reference sequence). Trimming took 4 bases from V and 4 from J, leaving 20 bases between them.

The gene calls are TRBV4-1 and TRBJ2-7; 14 nucleotides agree with TRBD2. This CDR3 comprises 15 residues. After removal of 4 bases from V and 4 bases from J, the junction contained 3 bases not matched to a gene. CDR1 is MGHRA, CDR2 YSYEKL, per germline. CDR3 loop: CASSRLAGGPYEQYF. Here the CDR3 DNA reads TGCGCCAGCAGCCGACTAGCGGGAGGGCCGTACGAGCAGTACTTC.

V gene TRBV19 combines with J gene TRBJ2-1; D unclear. This CDR3 is 17 amino acids long. Germline lookup yields CDR1 LNHDA and CDR2 SQIVND (reference sequence). Trimming left V 3 bases short and J 5 bases short, with 20 bases between. The CDR3 region is CASSMRHGTLENNEQFF. For the CDR3, the DNA is TGTGCCAGTAGTATGAGGCATGGTACATTAGAAAACAATGAGCAGTTCTTC.

This chain links TRBV2 with TRBJ1-1; D is possibly TRBD1 (6 bases). This CDR3 has 12 amino acids. V gave up 10 bases and J gave up 6 bases, with 15 bases separating them. Germline V gene lookup returns CDR1 SNHLY and CDR2 FYNNEI. The CDR3 DNA follows: TGTGCCACCAGGGGACATGTCTCTGAAGCTTTCTTT. This translates into CATRGHVSEAFF. The full variable domain, rest sourced from reference TRBV2 and TRBJ1-1, is EPEVTQTPSHQVTQMGQEVILRCVPISNHLYFYWYRQILGQKVEFLVSFYNNEISEKSEIFDDQFSVERPDGSNFTLKIRSTKLEDSAMYFCATRGHVSEAFFGQGTRLTVV.

The CDR3 DNA reads TGTGCCAGCCGGGGACAGCCTAATGAAAAACTGTTTTTT. Its translation is CASRGQPNEKLFF. The genes are TRBV6-1 and TRBJ1-4; 7 nucleotides align to TRBD1. Germline V lookup: CDR1 MNHNS, CDR2 SASEGT. This CDR3 contains 13 residues. The V gene end was trimmed by 8 bases and the J gene end by 3 bases; junction bases not matched to a gene: 3.